One and the same sample provided the 5 T cell receptor beta chains below, sequenced in a study of shared clonotypes between healthy human individuals (dated by TCRdb to about 2020). CD8 naive samples consisted of CD45RO-negative cells that were positively selected for CCR7, yielding a CD45RA+CCR7+ population without TemRA cells. The library was made by the immunoSEQ multiplex PCR assay. Not all clones reach the TCRdb copy of this immuneACCESS table, which keeps in-frame sequences only. Checked studies attribute under half of the gap to unresolved V genes and leave the rest unexplained. The sample table contains around 2,000,000 clones; only one count was recorded for about 95% of them. More than 0.9% of the sample is taken by the ten largest. Sequences were obtained from naive CD8+ T cells sorted from blood. This sample's cell subset or site label indicates: CD45RA+CCR7+. The origin of the receptors is a man aged 18 to 35 in good health.

The rearrangement links TRBV13 to TRBJ1-1; D possibly corresponds to TRBD1 (5 bases). The V end lost 5 bases, the J end lost 5 bases, and 18 bases lay between the germline ends. There are 15 residues in the CDR3. Germline lookup yields CDR1 PRHDT and CDR2 FYEKMQ (reference sequence). The CDR3 bases are TGTGCCAGCAGCCCCGTCACGGGGGTTGGGACTGAAGCTTTCTTT. Protein product: CASSPVTGVGTEAFF.

The J gene is TRBJ1-1, the V gene TRBV28, with D maybe TRBD1 (6 bases). This CDR3 is 13 amino acids long. The germline V gene encodes CDR1 MDHEN and CDR2 SYDVKM. V dropped 3 bases and J dropped 8 bases, with 13 bases sitting between them. The CDR3 DNA reads TGTGCCAGCAGTTTGGTAGGGGGAAAAGAAGCTTTCTTT. Translated, it gives CASSLVGGKEAFF.

This clone was detected only once. The chain has TRBV11-2 and TRBJ2-7; D is undetermined. The CDR3 loop spans 14 amino acids. Germline assignment: CDR1 SGHAT and CDR2 FQNNGV. V lost 4 bases and J lost 2, with 12 bases in between. The CDR3 DNA sequence: TGTGCCAGCAGCTCCCGAGACGGAGCCTACGAGCAGTACTTC. Translated, it gives CASSSRDGAYEQYF. Full variable domain (rest looked up from reference TRBV11-2 and TRBJ2-7): EAGVAQSPRYKIIEKRQSVAFWCNPISGHATLYWYQQILGQGPKLLIQFQNNGVVDDSQLPKDRFSAERLKGVDSTLKIQPAKLEDSAVYLCASSSRDGAYEQYFGPGTRLTVT.

This clone showed up just a few times. V is TRBV10-1 and J is TRBJ1-1; possibly TRBD1 for D (5 bases). Germline CDR1 and CDR2: WNHNN and SYGVQD (reference sequence). The CDR3 loop spans 13 amino acids. V dropped 6 bases and J dropped 0 bases, with 8 bases sitting between them. CDR3 loop: CASRKGVNTEAFF. In DNA, the CDR3 is TGCGCCAGCAGAAAAGGGGTGAACACTGAAGCTTTCTTT.

This rearrangement joins TRBV6-5 to TRBJ2-3; possible D gene TRBD1, 6 bases. The V end lost 6 bases, the J end lost 8 bases, and 21 bases lay between the germline ends. The CDR3 is 15 residues long. Germline CDR1 MNHEY, CDR2 SVGAGI. CDR3 DNA sequence: TGTGCCAGCAGCCTAGGGGGACAAGGGCAGGGTACGCAGTATTTT. Protein product: CASSLGGQGQGTQYF.